The rows below give T cell receptor beta chains drawn from one sample of a study of blood T cell repertoires in COVID-19. The repertoire was sequenced with immunoSEQ multiplex PCR; TCRdb's copy has only in-frame clones and lacks some. The sample comprises approximately 210,000 clones, around 82% of which are singletons, and about a sixth rests with the top ten. Specimen: PBMCs or T cells enriched from blood (not recorded which). The receptors come from a woman in her 50s with acute COVID-19. CDR3s include the opening cysteine and the closing phenylalanine or tryptophan. The order of the fields is clone size, V gene, J gene, D gene, CDR3 protein, CDR3 DNA. The D gene is left open where the match is weak. Some rows have no size entry. The others give once, few or many, or a class for an expanded clone.

clone size: .
V gene: TRBV5-5
J gene: TRBJ2-5
D gene: .
CDR3 protein: CASSLEGGETQYF
CDR3 DNA: TGTGCCAGCAGCTTGGAGGGGGGGGAGACCCAGTACTTC

clone size: .
V gene: TRBV10-3
J gene: TRBJ1-4
D gene: TRBD1
CDR3 protein: CAISRGQGATNEKLFF
CDR3 DNA: TGTGCCATCAGTCGGGGACAGGGTGCAACTAATGAAAAACTGTTTTTT

clone size: once
V gene: TRBV28
J gene: TRBJ1-2
D gene: TRBD1
CDR3 protein: CASRNRGGGYTF
CDR3 DNA: TGTGCCAGCAGGAACAGGGGGGGCGGCTACACCTTC

clone size: .
V gene: TRBV6-2/TRBV6-3
J gene: TRBJ1-1
D gene: .
CDR3 protein: CASSYGGAPMNTEAFF
CDR3 DNA: TGTGCCAGCAGTTACGGGGGGGCTCCCATGAACACTGAAGCTTTCTTT

clone size: once
V gene: TRBV28
J gene: TRBJ1-4
D gene: TRBD1
CDR3 protein: CASGGQGNEKLFF
CDR3 DNA: TGTGCCAGCGGGGGACAGGGGAATGAAAAACTGTTTTTT

clone size: few
V gene: TRBV3-1/TRBV3-2
J gene: TRBJ1-4
D gene: .
CDR3 protein: CASSPIQGTNEKLFF
CDR3 DNA: TGTGCCAGCAGCCCTATCCAGGGAACAAATGAAAAACTGTTTTTT

clone size: .
V gene: TRBV27
J gene: TRBJ1-2
D gene: .
CDR3 protein: CASHSWGTPHGYTF
CDR3 DNA: TGTGCCAGCCATTCTTGGGGGACTCCTCATGGCTACACCTTC

clone size: .
V gene: TRBV19
J gene: TRBJ2-1
D gene: .
CDR3 protein: CASSIATPREQFF
CDR3 DNA: TGTGCCAGTAGTATAGCCACTCCGCGAGAGCAGTTCTTC

clone size: .
V gene: TRBV2
J gene: TRBJ1-2
D gene: .
CDR3 protein: CASSEGEVYGYTF
CDR3 DNA: TGTGCCAGCAGTGAAGGGGAGGTATATGGCTACACCTTC

clone size: few
V gene: TRBV24-1
J gene: TRBJ1-5
D gene: .
CDR3 protein: CATSEPGGGQPQHF
CDR3 DNA: TGTGCCACCAGTGAACCAGGAGGCGGCCAGCCCCAGCATTTT

clone size: .
V gene: TRBV7-2
J gene: TRBJ2-3
D gene: .
CDR3 protein: CASSLAPVTDTQYF
CDR3 DNA: TGTGCCAGCAGCTTAGCCCCGGTCACAGATACGCAGTATTTT

clone size: .
V gene: TRBV21-1
J gene: TRBJ2-5
D gene: .
CDR3 protein: CASSPRTGGKEETQYF
CDR3 DNA: TGTGCCAGCAGCCCAAGGACAGGGGGCAAAGAAGAGACCCAGTACTTC

clone size: .
V gene: TRBV19
J gene: TRBJ1-3
D gene: .
CDR3 protein: CASGTGPSGNTIYF
CDR3 DNA: TGTGCCAGTGGTACAGGTCCCTCTGGAAACACCATATATTTT

clone size: once
V gene: TRBV7-3
J gene: TRBJ1-5
D gene: TRBD1
CDR3 protein: CASSARDREFCQPQHF
CDR3 DNA: TGTGCCAGCAGCGCTAGGGACAGGGAGTTTTGTCAGCCCCAGCATTTT

clone size: .
V gene: TRBV10-3
J gene: TRBJ1-2
D gene: TRBD1
CDR3 protein: CAITIGTGGYGYIF
CDR3 DNA: TGTGCCATCACCATCGGGACAGGGGGCTATGGCTACATCTTC

clone size: .
V gene: TRBV3-1/TRBV3-2
J gene: TRBJ1-1
D gene: .
CDR3 protein: CASSQETAYTEAFF
CDR3 DNA: TGTGCCAGCAGCCAGGAGACAGCCTACACTGAAGCTTTCTTT

clone size: few
V gene: TRBV15
J gene: TRBJ1-1
D gene: .
CDR3 protein: CATSRGKGSLNTEAFF
CDR3 DNA: TGTGCCACCAGCAGGGGCAAAGGGAGCTTGAACACTGAAGCTTTCTTT

clone size: .
V gene: TRBV30
J gene: TRBJ1-6
D gene: .
CDR3 protein: CAWSVRWGGDNSPLHF
CDR3 DNA: TGTGCCTGGAGTGTACGTTGGGGAGGGGATAATTCACCCCTCCACTTT

clone size: .
V gene: TRBV6-4
J gene: TRBJ2-3
D gene: TRBD2
CDR3 protein: CASRLLAGGPDTQYF
CDR3 DNA: TGTGCCAGCAGGCTACTAGCGGGGGGGCCAGATACGCAGTATTTT

clone size: .
V gene: TRBV19
J gene: TRBJ1-5
D gene: .
CDR3 protein: CASSGQSIQPQHF
CDR3 DNA: TGTGCCAGTAGCGGACAGTCCATTCAGCCCCAGCATTTT

clone size: many
V gene: TRBV19
J gene: TRBJ1-1
D gene: TRBD1
CDR3 protein: CASSIKGQPEAFF
CDR3 DNA: TGTGCCAGTAGTATTAAGGGACAGCCTGAAGCTTTCTTT

clone size: .
V gene: TRBV2
J gene: TRBJ2-3
D gene: TRBD2
CDR3 protein: CASSDLRSGGSSDTQYF
CDR3 DNA: TGTGCCAGCAGTGACTTGCGGAGCGGGGGTAGCTCAGATACGCAGTATTTT

clone size: .
V gene: TRBV10-1
J gene: TRBJ2-3
D gene: .
CDR3 protein: CASSDPNFGSDTQYF
CDR3 DNA: TGCGCCAGCAGTGATCCTAACTTCGGGTCAGATACGCAGTATTTT

clone size: .
V gene: TRBV14
J gene: TRBJ1-2
D gene: .
CDR3 protein: CASSQDRNSYSYGYTF
CDR3 DNA: TGTGCCAGCAGCCAAGATCGTAACAGTTATTCCTATGGCTACACCTTC

clone size: .
V gene: TRBV7-9
J gene: TRBJ1-4
D gene: TRBD1
CDR3 protein: CASSLGELTGLGKLFF
CDR3 DNA: TGTGCCAGCAGCTTAGGGGAATTGACAGGGCTGGGAAAACTGTTTTTT

clone size: .
V gene: TRBV21-1
J gene: TRBJ1-5
D gene: .
CDR3 protein: CASSKGSYRNQPQHF
CDR3 DNA: TGTGCCAGCAGCAAAGGTTCCTACCGCAATCAGCCCCAGCATTTT

clone size: .
V gene: TRBV6-2/TRBV6-3
J gene: TRBJ1-1
D gene: .
CDR3 protein: CASSSNRDATYTEAFF
CDR3 DNA: TGTGCCAGCAGTTCGAACAGGGATGCCACTTACACTGAAGCTTTCTTT

clone size: .
V gene: TRBV14
J gene: TRBJ2-1
D gene: .
CDR3 protein: CASSQDRGVYNEQFF
CDR3 DNA: TGTGCCAGCAGCCAAGATCGGGGAGTATACAATGAGCAGTTCTTC

clone size: .
V gene: TRBV7-9
J gene: TRBJ1-1
D gene: .
CDR3 protein: CASSLGSSATEAFF
CDR3 DNA: TGTGCCAGCAGCTTAGGATCAAGCGCCACTGAAGCTTTCTTT

clone size: many
V gene: TRBV4-3
J gene: TRBJ1-4
D gene: .
CDR3 protein: CASSQRDIEEKLFF
CDR3 DNA: TGCGCCAGCAGCCAGAGGGACATCGAGGAAAAACTGTTTTTT

clone size: .
V gene: TRBV24-1
J gene: TRBJ2-2
D gene: TRBD1
CDR3 protein: CATSQTGSAGELFF
CDR3 DNA: TGTGCCACCAGTCAGACAGGGTCGGCCGGGGAGCTGTTTTTT

clone size: .
V gene: TRBV30
J gene: TRBJ1-5
D gene: TRBD1
CDR3 protein: CAWSVQGALGQPQHF
CDR3 DNA: TGTGCCTGGAGTGTACAGGGGGCGCTGGGGCAGCCCCAGCATTTT

clone size: .
V gene: TRBV7-8
J gene: TRBJ2-4
D gene: TRBD2
CDR3 protein: CASSLAGGDIQYF
CDR3 DNA: TGTGCCAGCAGCTTAGCGGGGGGGGACATTCAGTACTTC

clone size: .
V gene: TRBV5-1
J gene: TRBJ1-1
D gene: .
CDR3 protein: CASSSGNMGGYAEAFF
CDR3 DNA: TGCGCCAGCAGCTCGGGAAACATGGGGGGGTACGCTGAAGCTTTCTTT

clone size: .
V gene: TRBV7-3
J gene: TRBJ1-1
D gene: TRBD1
CDR3 protein: CASSSQTGPNTEAFF
CDR3 DNA: TGTGCCAGCAGCTCTCAGACAGGGCCGAACACTGAAGCTTTCTTT

clone size: once
V gene: TRBV28
J gene: TRBJ2-2
D gene: TRBD2
CDR3 protein: CLAGNTGELFF
CDR3 DNA: TGTTTAGCGGGGAACACCGGGGAGCTGTTTTTT

clone size: few
V gene: TRBV7-2
J gene: TRBJ1-2
D gene: .
CDR3 protein: CASKEQGLDYGYTF
CDR3 DNA: TGTGCCAGCAAGGAGCAGGGTCTGGACTATGGCTACACCTTC